This T cell receptor beta chain was recovered during a study of cytomegalovirus exposure and HLA in healthy donors. General study points: Researchers had no immune exposure information except CMV serostatus available.

The primer mix had 60 Vbeta and 13 Jbeta primers. Produced via immunoSEQ multiplex PCR; TCRdb's table is partial and in-frame only. Here the sample spans roughly 120,000 clones, roughly two thirds being singletons. Trimming took off 0 bases at V and 0 bases at J, with 10 bases between the two ends. The CDR3 extends over 16 amino acids. Germline values: CDR1 SGDLS, CDR2 YYNGEE. As for this clone: Its antigen remains unknown.

This chain connects TRBV9 to TRBJ1-5; no clear D gene. The receptor was derived from a man aged 30 to 45 in good health and CMV-seropositive. Source material: PBMCs. This CDR3 is CASSVGADYSNQPQHF. The DNA of the CDR3 is TGTGCCAGCAGCGTAGGGGCAGACTATAGCAATCAGCCCCAGCATTTT.